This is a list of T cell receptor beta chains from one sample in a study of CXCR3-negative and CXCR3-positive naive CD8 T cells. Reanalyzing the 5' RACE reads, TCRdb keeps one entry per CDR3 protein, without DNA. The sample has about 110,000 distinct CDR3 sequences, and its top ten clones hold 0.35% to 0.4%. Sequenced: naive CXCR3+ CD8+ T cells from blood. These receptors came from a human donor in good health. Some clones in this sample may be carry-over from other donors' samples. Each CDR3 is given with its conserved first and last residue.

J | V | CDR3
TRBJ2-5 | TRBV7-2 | CASSLSSGGAGETQYF
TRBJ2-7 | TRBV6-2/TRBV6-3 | CASSYSGTGVSYEQYF
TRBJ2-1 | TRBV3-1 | CASSGLARSSYNEQFF
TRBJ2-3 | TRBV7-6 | CASSWTVEGSTDTQYF
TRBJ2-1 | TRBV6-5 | CASRTGDEQFF
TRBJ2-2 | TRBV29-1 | CSVLGFPGELFF
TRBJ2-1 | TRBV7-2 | CASSSAGTDYNEQFF
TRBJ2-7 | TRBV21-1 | CASIPFRGPGSMYEQYF
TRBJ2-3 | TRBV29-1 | CSVEEASGLEDTQYF
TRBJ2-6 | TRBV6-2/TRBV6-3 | CASSYLGASSGANVLTF
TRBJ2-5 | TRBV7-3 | CASSLTGTEQETQYF
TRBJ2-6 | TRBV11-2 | CASSRELSGANVLTF
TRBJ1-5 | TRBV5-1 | CASSSGQADQPQHF
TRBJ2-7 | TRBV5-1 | CASSLEIRVPPYEQYF
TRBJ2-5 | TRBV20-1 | CSARDVPGGETQYF
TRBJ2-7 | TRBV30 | CAWGAGGHTEQYF
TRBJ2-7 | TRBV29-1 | CSVPGQGYSEQYF
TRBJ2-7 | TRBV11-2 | CASSLGVGDATYEQYF
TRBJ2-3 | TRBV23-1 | CASSPNPHSTDTQYF
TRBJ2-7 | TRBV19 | CASSGTPTLEQYF
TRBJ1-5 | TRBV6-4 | CASSDPRGQIFNQPQHF
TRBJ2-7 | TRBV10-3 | CAISELAEGYEQYF
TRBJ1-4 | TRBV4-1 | CASSLSGQLNEKLFF
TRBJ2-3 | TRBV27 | CASSSTPTLTDTQYF
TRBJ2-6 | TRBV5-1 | CASTLAGGSLFGANVLTF
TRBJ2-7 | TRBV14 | CASSQDSDNSYEQYF
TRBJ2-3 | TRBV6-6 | CASSYSSQTRDRATDTQYF
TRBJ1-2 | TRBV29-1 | CSAHRANYGYTF
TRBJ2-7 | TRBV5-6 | CASSLQQEEYF
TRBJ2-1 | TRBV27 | CASSLIGNYNEQFF
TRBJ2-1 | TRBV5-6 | CASSFWDRVHEQFF
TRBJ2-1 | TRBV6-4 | CASSDTGGTHNEQFF
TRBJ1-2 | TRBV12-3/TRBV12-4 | CASSHGQTHANYGYTF
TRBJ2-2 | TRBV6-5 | CACQSGTGELFF
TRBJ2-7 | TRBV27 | CASSLLPGTSGSYEQYF
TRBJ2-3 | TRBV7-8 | CASKGLAGDTDTQYF
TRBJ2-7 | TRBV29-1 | CSVYWTREPYEQYF
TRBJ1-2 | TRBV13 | CASSLRGVGGYTF
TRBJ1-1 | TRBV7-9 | CASVQLNTEAFF
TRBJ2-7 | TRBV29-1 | CSVGGAGQSYEQYF
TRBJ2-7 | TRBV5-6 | CASRLGLAGVNEQYF
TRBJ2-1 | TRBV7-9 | CASSSPVGLAGAEQFF
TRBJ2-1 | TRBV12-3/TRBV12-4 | CASRDLVSSYNEQFF
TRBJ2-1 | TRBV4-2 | CASSQATRDHGYEQFF
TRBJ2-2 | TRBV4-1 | CASSQAASVAGELFF
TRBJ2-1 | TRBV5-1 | CASSDTSGSFSEQFF
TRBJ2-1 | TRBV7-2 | CASSPGQSPEQFF
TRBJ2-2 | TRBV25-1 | CASSGGGELFF
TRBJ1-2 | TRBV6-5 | CASRLPGHAYGYTF
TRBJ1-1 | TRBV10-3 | CAISAQGSPEAFF
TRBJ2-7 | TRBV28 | CASSLPLKAGSSYEQYF
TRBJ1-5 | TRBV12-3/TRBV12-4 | CASESSHSNQPQHF
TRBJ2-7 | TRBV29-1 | CSAYGGTGPSYEQYF
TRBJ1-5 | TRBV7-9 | CASSLGDSNQPQHF
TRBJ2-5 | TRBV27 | CASSTGTGTAETQYF
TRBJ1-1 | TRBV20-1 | CSGTPPGHPNTEAFF
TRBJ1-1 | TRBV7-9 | CASSTRGSTEAFF
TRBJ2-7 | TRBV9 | CASARAGDTTYEQYF
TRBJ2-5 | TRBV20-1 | CSASYLAGEYQETQYF
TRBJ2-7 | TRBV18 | CASSPPQGQGWYEQYF